This TCR beta chain emerged from a study of PD-1 blockade in classical Hodgkin lymphoma. Turning to the study itself: Once every 2 weeks, patients received intravenous nivolumab at 3 mg/kg. General study findings and limits: According to reports, newly diagnosed patients had lower baseline TCR diversity than healthy donors, and relapsed/refractory patients had lower baseline TCR diversity still. By C4D1 there was a significant rise in CD4+ TCR diversity but not in CD8+ TCR diversity.

The data were produced by immunoSEQ multiplex PCR, yet TCRdb's version contains in-frame clones alone and is incomplete. This sample has approximately 44,000 clones, with about two thirds found just once. As for this clone: Its antigen remains unknown.

Germline lookup yields CDR1 SEHNR and CDR2 FQNEAQ (reference sequence). The V gene lost 5 bases and the J gene lost 0 bases, with 2 bases spanning the gap. The CDR3 runs 11 residues. Time point denoted: cycle 4 day 1 (C4D1), after around six weeks of nivolumab. Each and every patient relapsed after autologous stem cell transplantation, and patients got differing brentuximab vedotin exposure. The TCR comes from a human donor with classical Hodgkin lymphoma. The specimen comprised peripheral blood mononuclear cells (PBMCs), sampled before the fourth cycle of nivolumab. The chain couples TRBV7-9 to TRBJ2-7; D ambiguous. CDR3 sequence reads: CASSPSYEQYF. CDR3 nucleotides: TGTGCCAGCAGCCCCTCCTACGAGCAGTACTTC.